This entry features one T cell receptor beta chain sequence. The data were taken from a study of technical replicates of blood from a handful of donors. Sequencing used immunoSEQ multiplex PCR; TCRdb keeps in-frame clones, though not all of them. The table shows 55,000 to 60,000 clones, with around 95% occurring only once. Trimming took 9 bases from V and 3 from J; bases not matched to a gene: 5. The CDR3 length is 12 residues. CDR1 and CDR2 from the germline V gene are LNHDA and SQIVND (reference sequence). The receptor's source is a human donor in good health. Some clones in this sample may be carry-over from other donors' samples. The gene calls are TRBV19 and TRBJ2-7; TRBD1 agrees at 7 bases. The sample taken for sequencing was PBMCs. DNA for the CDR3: TGTGCCAGCGGGGACAGCTTCTACGAGCAGTACTTC. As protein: CASGDSFYEQYF.